This is a list of T cell receptor beta chains from one sample in a study of early T cells in non-severe SARS-CoV-2 infection. TCRdb re-called the 5' RACE reads with MiXCR, one entry per CDR3 protein. The repertoire holds 71,000 or so distinct CDR3 sequences, with 12% to 15% as singletons. Sequencing was done on a sample of whole blood. These receptors were collected from an adult who was a healthcare worker with PCR-confirmed SARS-CoV-2 infection or an uninfected control (not recorded which). Each CDR3 is given with its conserved first and last residue. The D gene is left open where the match is weak. A row's size may be missing; if present it is once, few, many or a size class.

>TRBV11-3|TRBD1|few|TRBJ2-2
CASSDTGAGELFF
TGTGCCAGCAGCGACACAGGGGCTGGGGAGCTGTTTTTT
>TRBV28|NA|NA|TRBJ2-7
CASSFLSRATYEQYF
TGTGCCAGCAGTTTTTTGTCAAGGGCTACCTACGAGCAGTACTTC
>TRBV12-3/TRBV12-4|NA|NA|TRBJ1-4
CASSLSGINEKLFF
TGTGCCAGCAGTTTGTCAGGGATTAATGAAAAACTGTTTTTT
>TRBV4-3|NA|many|TRBJ1-5
CASSQDSGVQPQHF
TGCGCCAGCAGCCAAGACTCGGGGGTTCAGCCCCAGCATTTT
>TRBV11-2|TRBD1|NA|TRBJ2-7
CASSYSGQGSASYEQYF
TGTGCCAGCAGCTACTCCGGACAGGGTTCCGCATCCTACGAGCAGTACTTC
>TRBV19|TRBD1|few|TRBJ1-5
CASTLGQRLNQPQHF
TGTGCCAGTACTTTGGGACAGAGGCTAAATCAGCCCCAGCATTTT
>TRBV14|NA|once|TRBJ2-1
CASSQDPRGLINNEQFF
TGTGCCAGCAGCCAAGACCCCAGGGGCCTTATCAACAATGAGCAGTTCTTC
>TRBV18|NA|NA|TRBJ2-3
CASSPPGRASTDTQYF
TGTGCCAGCTCACCACCGGGACGCGCTAGCACAGATACGCAGTATTTT
>TRBV7-9|NA|few|TRBJ1-2
CASSLAGERGYTF
TGTGCCAGCAGCTTGGCAGGGGAGCGAGGCTACACCTTC
>TRBV7-3|NA|few|TRBJ2-3
CASATGRSGDTQYF
TGTGCATCAGCCACGGGGAGAAGTGGAGATACGCAGTATTTT
>TRBV6-6|NA|many|TRBJ2-7
CASTRGLGTSSYEQYF
TGTGCCAGCACCCGGGGTCTCGGGACGAGCTCCTACGAGCAGTACTTC
>TRBV7-2|NA|NA|TRBJ1-5
CASSNHGGQPQHF
TGTGCCAGCAGCAATCACGGGGGCCAGCCCCAGCATTTT
>TRBV18|NA|few|TRBJ1-2
CASSPQRTGTNGYTF
TGTGCCAGCTCACCACAACGGACGGGAACTAATGGCTACACCTTC
>TRBV30|NA|few|TRBJ1-1
CAWRELLNTEAFF
TGTGCCTGGAGGGAGCTACTGAACACTGAAGCTTTCTTT
>TRBV20-1|NA|many|TRBJ2-7
CSALAGVSSYEQYF
TGCAGTGCCCTCGCCGGTGTCTCCTCCTACGAGCAGTACTTC
>TRBV28|NA|NA|TRBJ2-7
CASSATTENYEQYF
TGTGCCAGCAGTGCCACGACAGAAAACTACGAGCAGTACTTC
>TRBV11-2|NA|many|TRBJ1-1
CASSLILGRNTEAFF
TGTGCCAGCAGCTTAATCTTGGGACGGAACACTGAAGCTTTCTTT
>TRBV5-6|NA|many|TRBJ2-7
CASSSLDEQYF
TGTGCCAGCAGTTCTCTGGACGAGCAGTACTTC
>TRBV19|NA|few|TRBJ2-2
CASRNRVAGELFF
TGTGCCAGTAGAAACAGGGTTGCCGGGGAGCTGTTTTTT
>TRBV6-2/TRBV6-3|TRBD1|NA|TRBJ1-2
CASTNSGTGGTNYGYTF
TGTGCCAGCACCAACTCCGGGACAGGGGGAACTAACTATGGCTACACCTTC
>TRBV28|NA|NA|TRBJ2-7
CVSSLTASYEQYF
TGTGTCAGCAGTTTGACGGCCTCCTACGAGCAGTACTTC
>TRBV7-6|NA|few|TRBJ1-1
CASSPPPGMNTEAFF
TGTGCCAGCAGCCCCCCCCCGGGGATGAACACTGAAGCTTTCTTT
>TRBV25-1|NA|NA|TRBJ2-6
CASRESGANVLTF
TGTGCCAGCAGGGAGTCTGGGGCCAACGTCCTGACTTTC
>TRBV7-8|NA|few|TRBJ1-2
CASSYGTRDLAYGYTF
TGTGCCAGCAGCTACGGAACACGAGACCTTGCTTATGGCTACACCTTC
>TRBV7-3|NA|NA|TRBJ1-5
CASSRGPDQPQHF
TGTGCCAGCAGCCGGGGACCAGATCAGCCCCAGCATTTT
>TRBV3-1|NA|NA|TRBJ1-5
CASSEGGGRSQPQHF
TGTGCCAGCAGCGAGGGAGGAGGAAGATCTCAGCCCCAGCATTTT
>TRBV6-4|NA|NA|TRBJ1-2
CASSADDRNYGYTF
TGTGCCAGCAGTGCTGATGACAGGAACTATGGCTACACCTTC
>TRBV2|NA|NA|TRBJ1-3
CASMRLSSGNTIYF
TGTGCCAGCATGCGGCTCAGCTCTGGAAACACCATATATTTT
>TRBV20-1|NA|few|TRBJ2-5
CSAIIEETQYF
TGCAGTGCTATCATTGAAGAGACCCAGTACTTC
>TRBV6-5|TRBD1|NA|TRBJ1-6
CASRQGSSPLHF
TGTGCCAGCAGACAGGGGAGTTCACCCCTCCACTTT
>TRBV12-3/TRBV12-4|TRBD2|NA|TRBJ2-1
CASNSGGYNEQFF
TGTGCCAGCAACAGCGGGGGATACAATGAGCAGTTCTTC
>TRBV4-2|NA|few|TRBJ1-1
CASSQEGQGRNLYTEAFF
TGTGCCAGCAGCCAAGAAGGGCAGGGGAGAAACCTTTACACTGAAGCTTTCTTT
>TRBV6-1|TRBD1|NA|TRBJ1-6
CASSDRPAGGSPLHF
TGTGCCAGCAGTGACAGGCCCGCAGGGGGTTCACCCCTCCACTTT
>TRBV4-3|NA|many|TRBJ2-1
CASSQGRTAYNEQFF
TGCGCCAGCAGCCAAGGTCGGACAGCCTACAATGAGCAGTTCTTC
>TRBV25-1|NA|few|TRBJ1-3
CASSPHLGGSGNTIYF
TGTGCCAGCAGTCCCCACTTAGGGGGCTCTGGAAACACCATATATTTT
>TRBV7-2|NA|many|TRBJ1-5
CASSLGGGAQPQHF
TGTGCCAGCAGCTTAGGTGGGGGGGCCCAGCCCCAGCATTTT
>TRBV3-1|NA|few|TRBJ1-1
CASSAAGGRGTEAFF
TGTGCCAGCAGCGCTGCCGGCGGGCGTGGCACTGAAGCTTTCTTT
>TRBV6-1|NA|NA|TRBJ1-2
CASSEQENYGYTF
TGTGCCAGCAGTGAACAAGAAAACTATGGCTACACCTTC
>TRBV20-1|TRBD1|NA|TRBJ1-2
CSARQGLGGGYTF
TGCAGTGCACGACAGGGACTCGGCGGAGGCTACACCTTC
>TRBV7-2|TRBD2|NA|TRBJ2-2
CASSPRGGGTGELFF
TGTGCCAGCAGCCCCCGGGGGGGTGGCACCGGGGAGCTGTTTTTT
>TRBV4-2|NA|NA|TRBJ1-3
CASSQVGGADGNTIYF
TGTGCCAGCAGCCAAGTTGGGGGGGCGGATGGAAACACCATATATTTT
>TRBV18|NA|once|TRBJ1-2
CASSPEQDYGYTF
TGTGCCAGCTCACCTGAGCAGGATTATGGCTACACCTTC
>TRBV29-1|TRBD1|NA|TRBJ2-3
CSAELTGAVTDTQYF
TGCAGCGCCGAACTGACAGGGGCGGTCACAGATACGCAGTATTTT
>TRBV7-8|NA|NA|TRBJ1-1
CASSLVRDEAFF
TGTGCCAGCAGCTTAGTACGGGATGAAGCTTTCTTT
>TRBV24-1|NA|many|TRBJ1-2
CATSGPGPLAGYTF
TGTGCCACCAGTGGCCCGGGCCCGCTAGCCGGCTACACCTTC
>TRBV28|TRBD1|few|TRBJ1-2
CASSLPGTALGGTYGYTF
TGTGCCAGCAGTTTACCAGGGACAGCCTTGGGGGGGACCTATGGCTACACCTTC
>TRBV13|NA|NA|TRBJ1-5
CASSLARSNQPQHF
TGTGCCAGCAGCTTAGCTCGGAGCAATCAGCCCCAGCATTTT
>TRBV29-1|TRBD1|few|TRBJ2-1
CSSGGSYNEQFF
TGCAGTTCAGGGGGCTCCTACAATGAGCAGTTCTTC